Sequencing of this T cell receptor (beta chain) was carried out in a study of shared clonotypes between healthy human individuals. Some clones are missing from TCRdb's copy, which holds only in-frame ones; the method was immunoSEQ multiplex PCR. Of around 2.3 million clones in the sample, around 95% were seen once. CD4+ cells were split into CD45RA+ naive and CD45RA-negative memory subsets. The germline V and J ends were trimmed by 1 base and 4 bases, with 5 bases remaining between them. The CDR3 has 12 residues. CDR1 and CDR2 (germline): SGHAT, FQNNGV. The clonotype was recovered from a man aged 18 to 30 in good health. Material for sequencing was naive CD4+ T cells sorted from blood. The subset was: CD45RA+ positively selected. V and J are TRBV11-2 and TRBJ2-7, with no clear D. This CDR3 is CASSLVWYEQYF. The CDR3 DNA sequence: TGTGCCAGCAGCTTAGTTTGGTACGAGCAGTACTTC.